This T cell receptor (beta chain) was profiled in a study of blood T cell repertoires in COVID-19. Trimming took 6 bases from V and 5 from J, leaving 11 bases between them. The germline V gene has CDR1 LGHDT and CDR2 YNNKEL (reference sequence). The CDR3 spans 14 residues. Produced via immunoSEQ multiplex PCR; TCRdb's table is partial and in-frame only. Of just under 150,000 clones listed, about 85% are singletons. The clonotype originates from a human donor with acute or convalescent COVID-19. The donor label of this sample is uncertain. The sample comprised peripheral blood. V is TRBV3-1 (or the pseudogene TRBV3-2) and J is TRBJ1-6; no reliable D call. This CDR3 is CASREGSNNSPLHF. DNA for the CDR3: TGTGCCAGCAGGGAGGGTTCAAATAATTCACCCCTCCACTTT.